This T cell receptor (beta chain) was found in a study of shared clonotypes between healthy human individuals. The V gene's germline CDR1 is GTSNPN and CDR2 SVGIG (reference sequence). Trimming cost V 4 bases and J 2 bases, with 12 bases left between them. The CDR3 runs to 13 residues. The protocol was immunoSEQ multiplex PCR, while the TCRdb copy is restricted to in-frame clones and leaves out a portion. The table lists roughly 96,000 clones, around half of them singletons. For this clone: This likely reflects a read error, since a far larger clone is one base away.

The chain joins TRBV30 to TRBJ2-7; D is perhaps TRBD2 (5 bases). Sequencing was carried out using PBMCs. This TCR derives from a middle-aged woman in good health. Some clones in this sample may be carry-over from other donors' samples. CDR3: CAWNVPEAYEQYF. The CDR3, as DNA: TGTGCCTGGAATGTCCCGGAGGCCTACGAGCAGTACTTC.